The 29 T cell receptor beta chains in this list originate from one sample, sequenced in a study of CD8 T cells in Susac syndrome (dated by TCRdb to the late 2010s). Library preparation employed the immunoSEQ multiplex PCR assay. RNA was extracted using the RNeasy kit, and about 0.45 to 1 microgram was reverse transcribed with random hexamers. In TCRdb, the public reads were trimmed at Q25 with fastp and aligned with MiXCR, with productive beta chains retained. One record per CDR3 amino acid sequence lists the most common genes and DNA. The table for this sample lists some 160,000 distinct CDR3 sequences; 95% of them were counted only once. The ten biggest clones cover roughly 0.084% of the sample. The material sequenced was CD4+ T cells from PBMCs. Source of these receptors: a human donor with Susac syndrome.

This chain links TRBV20-1 with TRBJ2-7; possibly TRBD2 for D (5 bases). The CDR3 spans 12 residues. V was clipped by 6 bases and J by 1 base, with 10 bases between them. Germline CDR1 reads DFQATT; CDR2 reads SNEGSKA (reference sequence). CDR3 in amino acids: CSARGGSYEQYF. The CDR3 nucleotides are TGCAGTGCCCGAGGAGGTTCCTACGAGCAGTACTTC.

This chain uses TRBV5-1 with TRBJ2-1, with 12 nucleotides matching TRBD2. Germline CDR1 and CDR2: SGHRS and YFSETQ. Unmatched junction bases numbered 15, after V lost 4 bases and J lost 10 bases. This CDR3 comprises 17 residues. In DNA, the CDR3 is TGCGCCAGCAGCCCCTTCCTAGCGGGGGGGTCTAGGATGGAGCAGTTCTTC. This translates into CASSPFLAGGSRMEQFF.

V usage is TRBV21-1 and J usage is TRBJ2-6; the table assigns TRBD2, which was not confirmed against the DNA. TRBV21-1 is recorded as a pseudogene. This CDR3 spans 17 amino acids. The CDR3, as DNA: TGTGCCAGCAGCAAGGGGAGGGAAGTTAACGGGGCCAACGTCCTGACTTTC. Translation: CASSKGREVNGANVLTF.

The rearrangement links TRBV6-1 to TRBJ2-1; 7 nucleotides line up with TRBD1. V shed 7 bases, J shed 15 bases, and the junction held 12 bases outside the gene matches. Germline CDR1 reads MNHNS; CDR2 reads SASEGT. This CDR3 contains 12 residues. In DNA form, the CDR3 reads TGTGCCAGCAACGAGCCACAGGGGAAGGGGTTCTTC. It specifies CASNEPQGKGFF.

V gene TRBV5-1 combines with J gene TRBJ1-6, with a tentative D call TRBD1 (5 bases). The V gene's germline CDR1 is SGHRS and CDR2 YFSETQ. This CDR3 region has 13 residues. Trimming pared 1 base from V and 10 bases from J, leaving 9 bases between. CDR3 in amino acids: CASSLQGGSPLHF. The CDR3, as DNA: TGCGCCAGCAGCTTGCAGGGAGGATCACCCCTCCACTTT.

The sample holds one count of this clonotype. The CDR3 here is CASSSLDRGYEQAEAFF. In nucleotides, the CDR3 is TGTGCCAGCAGCTCCTTGGACAGGGGATATGAACAGGCTGAAGCTTTCTTT. J is TRBJ1-1 and V is TRBV7-9; TRBD1 agrees at 9 bases. V shed 4 bases and J 6 bases; nucleotides not matched to a gene: 15. This CDR3 region has 17 residues. Germline CDR1 and CDR2: SEHNR and FQNEAQ (reference sequence).

The chain combines TRBV14 with TRBJ2-3; a weak D match, TRBD1 (6 bases). V was shortened by 5 bases and J by 6 bases, with 24 bases between the two germline ends. The CDR3 is 17 amino acids. Per germline, CDR1 SGHDN and CDR2 FVKESK. The DNA of the CDR3 is TGTGCCAGCAGCGTAGAATTTGGAGGACAGCCCCGGGATACGCAGTATTTT. Protein product: CASSVEFGGQPRDTQYF.

The J gene is TRBJ2-7, the V gene TRBV2; TRBD1 aligns across 7 bases. Germline CDR1 reads SNHLY; CDR2 reads FYNNEI. Trimming at V came to 5 bases and at J to 6 bases, leaving 4 bases not matched to a gene. The CDR3 loop spans 12 amino acids. The CDR3 DNA follows: TGTGCCAGCAGTCGACAGGGCTCCGAGCAGTACTTC. Protein product: CASSRQGSEQYF.

This clonotype was detected once. The gene calls are TRBV28 and TRBJ1-3; no reliable D call. This CDR3 contains 11 residues. V was clipped by 6 bases and J by 8 bases, with 8 bases between them. Germline V gene lookup returns CDR1 MDHEN and CDR2 SYDVKM. CDR3 nucleotides: TGTGCCAGCAGCGTGGTGGACACCATATATTTT. Translating gives CASSVVDTIYF.

The chain employs TRBV10-1 and TRBJ2-2, with no clear D. This CDR3 region has 13 residues. Per the germline V gene, CDR1 is WNHNN and CDR2 is SYGVQD (reference sequence). Trimming removed 5 bases at V and 3 bases at J, with 7 bases between. The CDR3 DNA reads TGCGCCAGCAGTAGCCGGGACACCGGGGAGCTGTTTTTT. Its translation is CASSSRDTGELFF.

The chain joins TRBV29-1 to TRBJ1-1, with D possibly being TRBD1 (6 bases). The ends were cut back, 4 bases at V and 6 bases at J, with 15 bases in the middle. The CDR3 runs 13 residues. Germline CDR1 is SQVTM and CDR2 is ANQGSEA. CDR3 sequence: CSVAGRGRSEAFF. CDR3 sequence (DNA): TGCAGCGTTGCTGGCAGGGGTAGGTCTGAAGCTTTCTTT.

The V call is TRBV29-1, the J call TRBJ2-3; possibly TRBD2 for D (6 bases). Germline V gene sequence: CDR1 SQVTM, CDR2 ANQGSEA. The V gene lost 3 bases and the J gene lost 3 bases, with 13 bases spanning the gap. There are 14 residues in the CDR3. This chain's CDR3 is CSVDSSVNTDTQYF. The DNA for the CDR3 is TGCAGCGTTGACTCTAGCGTAAATACAGATACGCAGTATTTT.

The chain is built from TRBV25-1 and TRBJ1-1; TRBD1 agrees at 9 bases. Unmatched junction bases numbered 8, after V lost 6 bases and J lost 6 bases. The CDR3 totals 14 residues. Per germline, CDR1 MGHDK and CDR2 SYGVNS. The DNA of the CDR3 is TGTGCCAGCAGACGGACAGGGGCTAAACCTGAAGCTTTCTTT. This translates into CASRRTGAKPEAFF. The whole variable domain, remainder taken from reference TRBV25-1 and TRBJ1-1, is EADIYQTPRYLVIGTGKKITLECSQTMGHDKMYWYQQDPGMELHLIHYSYGVNSTEKGDLSSESTVSRIRTEHFPLTLESARPSHTSQYLCASRRTGAKPEAFFGQGTRLTVV.

The chain uses TRBV29-1 and TRBJ1-4; D not certain. This CDR3 has 14 residues. Trimming took 1 base from V and 13 from J, leaving 19 bases between them. Germline lookup yields CDR1 SQVTM and CDR2 ANQGSEA. The CDR3 DNA is TGCAGCGTTGAAGGAGGGTTAGGAGATAAGCGACTGTTTTTT. This translates into CSVEGGLGDKRLFF.

The chain has TRBV6-4 and TRBJ1-2; a weak D match, TRBD1 (5 bases). Trimming pared 6 bases from V and 7 bases from J, leaving 15 bases between. This CDR3 region has 13 residues. The germline V gene has CDR1 MRHNA and CDR2 SNTAGT. In DNA, the CDR3 is TGTGCCAGCAGCCCCGGGACCGCCGGTGGCTACACCTTC. This gives the protein CASSPGTAGGYTF.

The chain couples TRBV5-1 to TRBJ2-5; D is perhaps TRBD2 (6 bases). The CDR3 has 14 amino acids. CDR1 SGHRS and CDR2 YFSETQ come from the germline V gene. V was clipped by 4 bases and J by 5 bases, with 15 bases between them. CDR3 region: CASSQSDGGETQYF. The CDR3 bases are TGCGCCAGCAGCCAATCGGACGGAGGGGAGACCCAGTACTTC. The variable domain in full, with the rest retrieved from reference TRBV5-1 and TRBJ2-5, is KAGVTQTPRYLIKTRGQQVTLSCSPISGHRSVSWYQQTPGQGLQFLFEYFSETQRNKGNFPGRFSGRQFSNSRSEMNVSTLELGDSALYLCASSQSDGGETQYFGPGTRLLVL.

The CDR3 DNA reads TGTGCCAGCAGCGTAGAGCACGGAGGTTACAATGAGCAGTTCTTC. This codes for CASSVEHGGYNEQFF. The V and J genes are TRBV9 and TRBJ2-1, with D perhaps TRBD2 (5 bases). This CDR3 contains 15 residues. Germline V gene lookup returns CDR1 SGDLS and CDR2 YYNGEE. V was trimmed by 0 bases and J by 4 bases, leaving 11 bases between them.

The chain combines TRBV2 with TRBJ2-3; 8 bases are shared with TRBD1. V lost 6 bases to trimming and J lost 3 bases; unmatched junction nucleotides: 5. This CDR3 spans 14 amino acids. Germline V CDR1 and CDR2: SNHLY, FYNNEI. The CDR3 DNA follows: TGTGCCAGCAGACTAGGACAGGGAACAGATACGCAGTATTTT. Amino acid sequence: CASRLGQGTDTQYF.

This clonotype was detected only once. The gene calls are TRBV5-1 and TRBJ1-1, with D hard to call. CDR3 size: 13 residues. V was shortened by 5 bases and J by 1 base, with 9 bases between the two germline ends. Germline lookup yields CDR1 SGHRS and CDR2 YFSETQ. The CDR3 region is CASSWERNTEAFF. Here the CDR3 DNA reads TGCGCCAGCAGTTGGGAGAGGAACACTGAAGCTTTCTTT.

The chain employs TRBV19 and TRBJ2-5; D unresolved. This CDR3 contains 15 residues. Germline assignment: CDR1 LNHDA and CDR2 SQIVND (reference sequence). Trimming took 7 bases from V and 2 from J, leaving 17 bases between them. CDR3 residues: CASTPSGSLQETQYF. Written as DNA, the CDR3 is TGTGCCAGTACCCCATCGGGTAGTCTTCAAGAGACCCAGTACTTC.

The V gene is TRBV24-1, the J gene TRBJ2-1; D uncertain. Germline lookup yields CDR1 KGHDR and CDR2 SFDVKD. Trimming took 2 bases from V and 6 from J, leaving 16 bases between them. The CDR3 consists of 16 residues. The CDR3 DNA follows: TGTGCCACCAGTGATTCCCGAGGAGCCATGGTCAATGAGCAGTTCTTC. It codes for CATSDSRGAMVNEQFF.

J is TRBJ1-1 and V is TRBV7-9; D ambiguous. V was pared by 3 bases and J by 3 bases, with 8 bases between. CDR3 length: 13 amino acids. CDR1 is SEHNR and CDR2 is FQNEAQ in the germline V gene (reference sequence). Here the CDR3 reads CASSLSRDTEAFF. The CDR3 DNA is TGTGCCAGCAGCTTGTCCCGAGACACTGAAGCTTTCTTT.

In DNA form, the CDR3 reads TGTGCCAGCAGCTATACAGGGGTGGCCTCCTACGAGCAGTACTTC. This encodes CASSYTGVASYEQYF. The chain joins TRBV11-2 to TRBJ2-7, with 7 bases that match TRBD1. The germline CDR1 and CDR2 sequences are SGHAT and FQNNGV. Losses at the gene ends were 4 bases for V and 0 bases for J; bases not matched to a gene: 6. The CDR3 extends over 15 amino acids.

This clonotype has a handful of counts. J is TRBJ2-5 and V is TRBV14, with D unclear. CDR1 and CDR2 (germline): SGHDN, FVKESK. This CDR3 comprises 11 residues. V dropped 1 base and J dropped 4 bases, with 1 base sitting between them. DNA of the CDR3: TGTGCCAGCAGCCAAGCAGAGACCCAGTACTTC. Protein: CASSQAETQYF.

The V gene is TRBV7-2, the J gene TRBJ2-7; TRBD2 matches at 10 bases. Unmatched junction bases numbered 6, after V lost 2 bases and J lost 5 bases. The CDR3 is 15 amino acids. Germline V lookup: CDR1 SGHTA, CDR2 FQGNSA. The CDR3 here is CASSLLASGGHEQYF. As DNA, the CDR3 is TGTGCCAGCAGCTTATTGGCTAGCGGGGGCCACGAGCAGTACTTC.

This chain connects TRBV20-1 to TRBJ2-5, with D maybe TRBD2 (6 bases). Germline CDR1 reads DFQATT; CDR2 reads SNEGSKA (reference sequence). The CDR3 is 14 amino acids. Trimming took 0 bases from V and 1 from J, leaving 9 bases between them. CDR3 residues: CSARDLGGQETQYF. Here the CDR3 DNA reads TGCAGTGCTAGAGATCTCGGGGGCCAAGAGACCCAGTACTTC.

The rearrangement uses TRBV18 and TRBJ1-2; 10 bases line up with TRBD1. The CDR3 spans 13 residues. V shed 6 bases, J shed 8 bases, and the junction held 6 bases outside the gene matches. The germline V gene has CDR1 KGHSH and CDR2 LQKENI. CDR3 loop: CASSRDRGDGYTF. CDR3 DNA: TGTGCCAGCTCCCGGGACAGGGGTGACGGCTACACCTTC. The full variable domain, in which reference TRBV18 and TRBJ1-2 provide the parts outside the CDR3, is NAGVMQNPRHLVRRRGQEARLRCSPMKGHSHVYWYRQLPEEGLKFMVYLQKENIIDESGMPKERFSAEFPKEGPSILRIQQVVRGDSAAYFCASSRDRGDGYTFGSGTRLTVV.

The chain employs TRBV20-1 and TRBJ2-7; no clear D. Trimming left V 7 bases short and J 6 bases short, with 13 bases between. CDR1 and CDR2 from the germline V gene are DFQATT and SNEGSKA (reference sequence). The CDR3 consists of 11 residues. In DNA form, the CDR3 reads TGCAGTGGGGTTAAGCGAAGCGAGCAGTACTTC. This gives the protein CSGVKRSEQYF.

V usage is TRBV4-1 and J usage is TRBJ2-5, with D unresolved. V shed 3 bases and J shed 4 bases, with 12 bases lying between them. Germline values: CDR1 MGHRA, CDR2 YSYEKL. The CDR3 sequence is 14 residues long. CDR3 in DNA: TGCGCCAGCAGCCACCCCTCATCGGTAGAGACCCAGTACTTC. This translates into CASSHPSSVETQYF.